This T cell receptor beta chain appears in the sequencing data of a study of T cell repertoires in aging, cancer and after chemotherapy. Rearranged V-D-J TRB sequences were amplified with a mixed TRB-A/B primer pool. Using its own MiXCR run on the multiplex PCR reads, TCRdb lists one record per CDR3 protein. The sample carries about 5,700 distinct CDR3 sequences, less than 50% recorded once. TCR beta rearrangements were amplified from peripheral blood genomic DNA. V shed 8 bases and J 3 bases; nucleotides not matched to a gene: 7. The CDR3 runs to 14 residues. The germline V gene has CDR1 LNHDA and CDR2 SQIVND (reference sequence).

Sequenced material: blood. The rearrangement joins TRBV19 to TRBJ2-3; 8 nucleotides match TRBD2. The TCR was taken from a human donor in good health. The CDR3 DNA reads TGTGCCAGTGGGGGGCGGGGGGCGACAGATACGCAGTATTTT. It yields the protein CASGGRGATDTQYF. Variable domain in full (rest from reference TRBV19 and TRBJ2-3): DGGITQSPKYLFRKEGQNVTLSCEQNLNHDAMYWYRQDPGQGLRLIYYSQIVNDFQKGDIAEGYSVSREKKESFPLTVTSAQKNPTAFYLCASGGRGATDTQYFGPGTRLTVL.